Below, one T cell receptor (beta chain) is given with its context. The data were taken from a study of blood T cell repertoires in COVID-19. Study at large: Material from acute and convalescent COVID-19 was sourced from the United States, Italy and Spain. In each case, the material was cDNA or gDNA derived from T cells, B-cell-depleted T cells, or PBMCs.

Original analysis: Amplified reference gene primers provided the basis for estimating nucleated cell counts. This table comes from immunoSEQ multiplex PCR, and its TCRdb copy is limited to in-frame clones, with some not included. The V and J calls and clone size are taken from that table; D and trimming were inferred from the DNA. This sample carries 90,000 to 150,000 clones, less than 75% of them seen once, and the ten largest clones take approximately 0.86%. The V gene end was trimmed by 2 bases and the J gene end by 4 bases; junction bases not matched to a gene: 5. The CDR3 sequence is 16 residues long. Germline V gene lookup returns CDR1 SEHNR and CDR2 FQNEAQ (reference sequence).

The TCR was taken from a human donor with acute or convalescent COVID-19. The donor label of this sample is uncertain. Source material: peripheral blood. This chain links TRBV7-9 with TRBJ2-2; 9 bases are a match to TRBD1. This chain's CDR3 is CASSLRDRGGTGELFF. The CDR3 DNA is TGTGCCAGCAGCTTAAGAGACAGGGGGGGCACCGGGGAGCTGTTTTTT.